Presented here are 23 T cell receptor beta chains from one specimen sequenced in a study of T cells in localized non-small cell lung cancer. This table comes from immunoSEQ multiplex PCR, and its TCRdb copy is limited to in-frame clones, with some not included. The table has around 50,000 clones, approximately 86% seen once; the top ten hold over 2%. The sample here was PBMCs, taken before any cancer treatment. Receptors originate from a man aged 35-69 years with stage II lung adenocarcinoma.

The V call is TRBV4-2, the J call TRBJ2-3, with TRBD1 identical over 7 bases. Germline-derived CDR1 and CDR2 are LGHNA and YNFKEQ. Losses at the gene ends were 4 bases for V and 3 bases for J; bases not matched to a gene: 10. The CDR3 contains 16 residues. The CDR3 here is CASSPRQGKQTDTQYF. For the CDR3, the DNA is TGTGCCAGCAGCCCCCGACAGGGAAAACAAACAGATACGCAGTATTTT.

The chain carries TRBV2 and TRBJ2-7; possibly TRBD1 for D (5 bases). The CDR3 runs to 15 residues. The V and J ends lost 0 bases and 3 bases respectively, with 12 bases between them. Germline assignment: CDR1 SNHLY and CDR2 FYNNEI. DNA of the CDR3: TGTGCCAGCAGTGAAGCGACATTCACAGGCTACGAGCAGTACGTC. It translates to CASSEATFTGYEQYV.

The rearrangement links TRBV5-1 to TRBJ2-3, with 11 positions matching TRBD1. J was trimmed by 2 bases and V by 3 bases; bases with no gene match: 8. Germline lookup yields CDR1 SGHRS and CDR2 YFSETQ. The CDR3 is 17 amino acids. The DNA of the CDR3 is TGCGCCAGCAGCTCCCAAGGGACAGGGGGTTACACAGATACGCAGTATTTT. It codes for CASSSQGTGGYTDTQYF.

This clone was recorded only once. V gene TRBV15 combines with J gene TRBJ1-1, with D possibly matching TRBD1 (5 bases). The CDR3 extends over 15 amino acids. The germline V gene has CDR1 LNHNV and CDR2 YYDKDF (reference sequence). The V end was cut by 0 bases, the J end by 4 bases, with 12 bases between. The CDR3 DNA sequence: TGTGCCACCAGCAGAGATAGGGGCTGGGGCACTGAAGCTTTCTTT. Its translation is CATSRDRGWGTEAFF.

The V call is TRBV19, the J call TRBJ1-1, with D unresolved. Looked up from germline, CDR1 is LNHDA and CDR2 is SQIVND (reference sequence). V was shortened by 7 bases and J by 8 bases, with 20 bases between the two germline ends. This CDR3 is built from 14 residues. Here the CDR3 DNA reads TGTGCCAGTACCCCGAGGCTAGCGGAGTCGGAAGCTTTCTTT. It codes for CASTPRLAESEAFF. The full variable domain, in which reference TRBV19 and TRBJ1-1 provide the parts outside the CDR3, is DGGITQSPKYLFRKEGQNVTLSCEQNLNHDAMYWYRQDPGQGLRLIYYSQIVNDFQKGDIAEGYSVSREKKESFPLTVTSAQKNPTAFYLCASTPRLAESEAFFGQGTRLTVV.

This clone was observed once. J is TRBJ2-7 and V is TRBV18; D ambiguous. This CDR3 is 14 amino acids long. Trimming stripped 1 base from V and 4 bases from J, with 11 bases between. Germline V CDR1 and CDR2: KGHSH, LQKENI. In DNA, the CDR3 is TGTGCCAGCTCACCACAAAACCAGGCTTACGAGCAGTACGTC. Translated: CASSPQNQAYEQYV.

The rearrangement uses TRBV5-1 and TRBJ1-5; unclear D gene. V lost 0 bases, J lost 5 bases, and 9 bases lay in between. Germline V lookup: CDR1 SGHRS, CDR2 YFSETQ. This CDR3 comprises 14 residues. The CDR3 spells CASSLGGKDQPQHF. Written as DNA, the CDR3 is TGCGCCAGCAGCTTGGGAGGGAAGGATCAGCCCCAGCATTTT.

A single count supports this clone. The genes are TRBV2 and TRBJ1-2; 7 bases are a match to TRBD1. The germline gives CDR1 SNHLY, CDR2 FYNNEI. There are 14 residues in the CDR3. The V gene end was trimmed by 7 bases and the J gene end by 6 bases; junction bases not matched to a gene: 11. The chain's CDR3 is CASTTRQGLNGYTF. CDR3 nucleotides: TGTGCCAGCACGACCCGACAGGGATTGAATGGCTACACCTTC.

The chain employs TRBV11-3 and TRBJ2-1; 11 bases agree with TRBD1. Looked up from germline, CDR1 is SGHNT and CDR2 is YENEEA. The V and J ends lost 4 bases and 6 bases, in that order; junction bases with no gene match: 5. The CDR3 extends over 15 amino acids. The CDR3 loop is CASSSGQGEGNEQFF. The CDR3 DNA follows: TGTGCCAGCAGCTCGGGACAGGGGGAAGGCAATGAGCAGTTCTTC.

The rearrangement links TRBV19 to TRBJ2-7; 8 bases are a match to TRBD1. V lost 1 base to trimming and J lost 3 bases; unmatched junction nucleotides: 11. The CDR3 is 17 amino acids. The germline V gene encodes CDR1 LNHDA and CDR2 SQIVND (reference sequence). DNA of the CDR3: TGTGCCAGTAGTATAGCCTTTTCAGGGGGCATGGACTACGAGCAGTACTTC. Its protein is CASSIAFSGGMDYEQYF.

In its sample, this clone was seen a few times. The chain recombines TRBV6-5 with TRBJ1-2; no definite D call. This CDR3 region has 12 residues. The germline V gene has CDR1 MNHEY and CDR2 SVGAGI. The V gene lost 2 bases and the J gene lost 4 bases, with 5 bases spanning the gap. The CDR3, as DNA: TGTGCCAGCAGTTACGAATCCTATGGCTACACCTTC. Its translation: CASSYESYGYTF.

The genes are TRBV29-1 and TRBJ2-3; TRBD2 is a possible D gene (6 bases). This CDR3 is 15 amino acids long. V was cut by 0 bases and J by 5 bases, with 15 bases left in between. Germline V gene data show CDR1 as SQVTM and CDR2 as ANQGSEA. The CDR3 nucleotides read TGCAGCGTTGAAGATCTGGTGGGGAGGAAAGATACGCAGTATTTT. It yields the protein CSVEDLVGRKDTQYF.

CDR3 coding DNA: TGTGCCAGCACCCCTCGGGGGGTCGGGGAGCAGTACGTC. It encodes CASTPRGVGEQYV. The chain employs TRBV6-5 and TRBJ2-7; 7 nucleotides align to TRBD2. The CDR3 contains 13 residues. V was pared by 7 bases and J by 7 bases, with 10 bases of the junction left unmatched. Looked up from germline, CDR1 is MNHEY and CDR2 is SVGAGI.

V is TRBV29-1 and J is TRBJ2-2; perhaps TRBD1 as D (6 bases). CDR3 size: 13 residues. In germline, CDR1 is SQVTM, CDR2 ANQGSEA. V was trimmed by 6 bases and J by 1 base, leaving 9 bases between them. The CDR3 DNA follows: TGCAGCGTCGCGACAGGGAACACCGGGGAGCTGTTTTTT. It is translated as CSVATGNTGELFF.

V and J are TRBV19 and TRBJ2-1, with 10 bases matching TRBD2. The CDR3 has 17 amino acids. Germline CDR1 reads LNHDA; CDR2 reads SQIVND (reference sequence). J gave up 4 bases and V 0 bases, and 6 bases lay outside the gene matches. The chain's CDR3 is CASSIDRASGGYNEQFF. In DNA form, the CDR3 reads TGTGCCAGTAGTATAGATCGGGCTAGCGGGGGTTACAATGAGCAGTTCTTC.

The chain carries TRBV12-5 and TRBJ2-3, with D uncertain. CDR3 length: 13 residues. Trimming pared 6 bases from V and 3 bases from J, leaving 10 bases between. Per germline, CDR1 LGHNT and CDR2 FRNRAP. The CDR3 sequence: CASGAVGTDTQYF. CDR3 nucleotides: TGTGCTAGTGGCGCGGTAGGGACAGATACGCAGTATTTT.

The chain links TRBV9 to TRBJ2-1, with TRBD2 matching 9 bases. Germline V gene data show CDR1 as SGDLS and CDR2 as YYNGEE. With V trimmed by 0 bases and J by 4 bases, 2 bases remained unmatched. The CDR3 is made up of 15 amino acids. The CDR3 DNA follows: TGTGCCAGCAGCGTAGGCGGGGGGGCATACAATGAGCAGTTCTTC. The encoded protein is CASSVGGGAYNEQFF.

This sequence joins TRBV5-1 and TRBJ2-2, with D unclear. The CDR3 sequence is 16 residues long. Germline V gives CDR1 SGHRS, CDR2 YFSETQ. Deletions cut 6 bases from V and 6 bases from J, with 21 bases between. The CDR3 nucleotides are TGCGCCAGCACCTTAGCCCCGAGCCTCGACGCCGGGGAGCTGTTTTTT. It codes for CASTLAPSLDAGELFF.

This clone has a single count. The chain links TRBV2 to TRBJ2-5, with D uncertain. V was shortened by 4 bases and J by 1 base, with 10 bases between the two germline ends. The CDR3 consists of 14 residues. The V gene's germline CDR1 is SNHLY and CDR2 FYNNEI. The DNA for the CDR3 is TGTGCCAGCAGTGTGAGGAAATTCCAAGAGACCCAGTACTTC. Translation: CASSVRKFQETQYF.

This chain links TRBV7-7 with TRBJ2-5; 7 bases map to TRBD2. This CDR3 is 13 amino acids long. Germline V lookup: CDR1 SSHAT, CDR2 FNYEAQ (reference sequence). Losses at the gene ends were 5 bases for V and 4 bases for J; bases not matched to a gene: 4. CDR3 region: CASSRAGVETQYF. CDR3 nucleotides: TGTGCCAGCAGCCGGGCGGGGGTAGAGACCCAGTACTTC.

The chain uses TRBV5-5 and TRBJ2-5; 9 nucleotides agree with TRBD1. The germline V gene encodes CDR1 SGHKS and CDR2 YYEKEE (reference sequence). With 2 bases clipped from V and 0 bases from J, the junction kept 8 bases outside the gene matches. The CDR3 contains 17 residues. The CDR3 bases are TGTGCCAGCAGCTTCGGGACAGGGAGCGCTTACCAAGAGACCCAGTACTTC. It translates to CASSFGTGSAYQETQYF. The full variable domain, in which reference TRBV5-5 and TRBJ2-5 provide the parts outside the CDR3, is DAGVTQSPTHLIKTRGQQVTLRCSPISGHKSVSWYQQVLGQGPQFIFQYYEKEERGRGNFPDRFSARQFPNYSSELNVNALLLGDSALYLCASSFGTGSAYQETQYFGPGTRLLVL.

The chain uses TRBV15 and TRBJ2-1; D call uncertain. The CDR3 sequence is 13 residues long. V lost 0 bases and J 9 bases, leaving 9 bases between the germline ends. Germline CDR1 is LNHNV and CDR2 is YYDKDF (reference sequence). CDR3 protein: CATSRERSGEQFF. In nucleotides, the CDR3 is TGTGCCACCAGCAGAGAACGATCTGGTGAGCAGTTCTTC.

The CDR3 DNA sequence: TGTGCCAGCAGTTCGGGGCAGGGGGCTGGGGAGCTGTTTTTT. Translated: CASSSGQGAGELFF. The V call is TRBV6-6, the J call TRBJ2-2, with 8 bases aligning to TRBD1. The CDR3 runs to 14 residues. After removal of 4 bases from V and 8 bases from J, the junction contained 6 bases not matched to a gene. Germline V CDR1 and CDR2: MNHNY, SVGAGI (reference sequence).